The entry that follows covers one T cell receptor (beta chain) sequence. TCRdb's copy holds only in-frame clones and misses some; the assay was immunoSEQ multiplex PCR. The table lists over 250,000 clones, 75% to 90% of them singletons. This sample is drawn from a study of blood T cell repertoires in COVID-19. V was clipped by 2 bases and J by 0 bases, with 8 bases between them. Germline V gene data show CDR1 as SGDLS and CDR2 as YYNGEE. This CDR3 is built from 15 residues. The V gene is TRBV9, the J gene TRBJ2-2; TRBD2 might be the D (6 bases). The receptor's source is a woman aged 50 to 60 with COVID-19, enrolled during active disease. The sample was peripheral blood. The chain's CDR3 is CASSVGGANTGELFF. The CDR3 DNA follows: TGTGCCAGCAGCGTCGGCGGGGCGAACACCGGGGAGCTGTTTTTT.